Listed below are T cell receptor beta chains from one sample, sequenced in a study of response to subunit inactivated influenza vaccine. TCRdb re-derived calls from the RT-PCR reads in MiXCR, one entry per CDR3 protein. Of approximately 170,000 distinct CDR3 sequences in the sample, approximately 15% are singletons; the top ten hold 26%. The sequences come from CD8+ T cells sorted from PBMCs, collected around 5 days after vaccination. The receptors were sampled from a man aged 45 to 65 who received an inactivated influenza vaccine. Both conserved end residues are part of each CDR3. A D gene is named only where the DNA matches it firmly.

d_call | v_call | cdr3_aa
. | TRBV25-1 | CASSWGNGEKLFF
. | TRBV7-2 | CASSSITGTSNTGELFF
. | TRBV19 | CASSIRWTENTGELFF
TRBD1 | TRBV6-2/TRBV6-3 | CASSYPTRGQGVNEQFF
. | TRBV20-1 | CSARGTTQETQYF
TRBD2 | TRBV20-1 | CSATPPGREVYEQYF
. | TRBV3-1 | CASSQDSAANEKLFF
. | TRBV7-9 | CASSLVRAPPEQFF
TRBD2 | TRBV28 | CASSLNFASGRDNEQFF
. | TRBV20-1 | CSASDRFKEGDQPQHF
. | TRBV25-1 | CASSAKGEYGYTF
. | TRBV6-2/TRBV6-3 | CASSYIGSSGELFF
. | TRBV6-1 | CASNWNEQYF